The rows below give T cell receptor beta chains drawn from one sample of a study of early stage breast cancer tumors. TCRdb's copy holds only in-frame clones and misses some; the assay was immunoSEQ multiplex PCR. The sample lists 55,000 to 70,000 clones; around 80% were seen once. The sample was blood. These receptors came from a person in their forties with breast cancer. Both conserved end residues are part of each CDR3. Each record gives: clone size, V gene, CDR3 length, D gene, J gene, CDR3 protein, CDR3 DNA. A D gene is named only where the DNA matches it firmly. Some rows mark clone size as missing; the rest say once, few, many or name a class of expanded clone.

abundance: NA
v_gene: TRBV5-6
len: 15
d_gene: TRBD1
j_gene: TRBJ1-5
CDR3aa: CASSRGTASNQPQHF
CDR3nt: TGTGCCAGCAGCCGCGGGACAGCTAGCAATCAGCCCCAGCATTTT

abundance: NA
v_gene: TRBV29-1
len: 13
d_gene: NA
j_gene: TRBJ1-1
CDR3aa: CSVEGRTNTEAFF
CDR3nt: TGCAGCGTTGAGGGGCGGACTAACACTGAAGCTTTCTTT

abundance: few
v_gene: TRBV18
len: 13
d_gene: NA
j_gene: TRBJ1-1
CDR3aa: CASSPNLNTEAFF
CDR3nt: TGTGCCAGCTCACCGAATCTGAACACTGAAGCTTTCTTT

abundance: NA
v_gene: TRBV6-5
len: 14
d_gene: TRBD1
j_gene: TRBJ1-2
CDR3aa: CASSRDRGHDQSTF
CDR3nt: TGTGCCAGCAGCCGGGACAGGGGCCACGATCAGAGCACCTTC

abundance: NA
v_gene: TRBV10-2
len: 14
d_gene: TRBD1
j_gene: TRBJ1-1
CDR3aa: CASSEDRGNTEAFF
CDR3nt: TGCGCCAGCAGTGAAGACAGGGGGAACACTGAAGCTTTCTTT

abundance: NA
v_gene: TRBV7-3
len: 17
d_gene: TRBD2
j_gene: TRBJ2-1
CDR3aa: CASSLKPAGVGYNEQFF
CDR3nt: TGTGCCAGCAGCTTAAAGCCGGCGGGAGTGGGCTACAATGAGCAGTTCTTC

abundance: NA
v_gene: TRBV2
len: 15
d_gene: NA
j_gene: TRBJ2-6
CDR3aa: CASSQDLSGANVLTF
CDR3nt: TGTGCCAGCAGTCAGGACCTCTCTGGGGCCAACGTCCTGACTTTC

abundance: NA
v_gene: TRBV15
len: 13
d_gene: NA
j_gene: TRBJ2-2
CDR3aa: CATSRHDTGELFF
CDR3nt: TGTGCCACCAGCAGACATGACACCGGGGAGCTGTTTTTT

abundance: NA
v_gene: TRBV28
len: 15
d_gene: TRBD1
j_gene: TRBJ1-5
CDR3aa: CASSFRGQGNQPQHF
CDR3nt: TGTGCCAGCAGTTTTCGGGGACAGGGGAATCAGCCCCAGCATTTT

abundance: NA
v_gene: TRBV28
len: 15
d_gene: NA
j_gene: TRBJ1-5
CDR3aa: CASSYERQASQPQHF
CDR3nt: TGTGCCAGCAGTTATGAGCGACAGGCGAGTCAGCCCCAGCATTTT

abundance: NA
v_gene: TRBV5-6
len: 12
d_gene: NA
j_gene: TRBJ1-2
CDR3aa: CASRGRGYGYTF
CDR3nt: TGTGCCAGCAGGGGGCGCGGCTATGGCTACACCTTC

abundance: NA
v_gene: TRBV6-1
len: 14
d_gene: TRBD1
j_gene: TRBJ2-1
CDR3aa: CASVRQGRYNEQFF
CDR3nt: TGTGCCAGCGTCCGACAGGGGCGATACAATGAGCAGTTCTTC

abundance: NA
v_gene: TRBV6-5
len: 14
d_gene: NA
j_gene: TRBJ2-5
CDR3aa: CASSLKLGQETQYF
CDR3nt: TGTGCCAGCAGTCTCAAACTGGGCCAAGAGACCCAGTACTTC

abundance: NA
v_gene: TRBV10-3
len: 15
d_gene: NA
j_gene: TRBJ2-3
CDR3aa: CAISGGGEQADTQYF
CDR3nt: TGTGCCATCAGTGGGGGTGGGGAACAAGCCGATACGCAGTATTTT

abundance: NA
v_gene: TRBV9
len: 12
d_gene: NA
j_gene: TRBJ2-2
CDR3aa: CASSLNTGELFF
CDR3nt: TGTGCCAGCAGCCTGAACACCGGGGAGCTGTTTTTT

abundance: NA
v_gene: TRBV28
len: 17
d_gene: TRBD1
j_gene: TRBJ1-1
CDR3aa: CASSLGGTGGRVTEAFF
CDR3nt: TGTGCCAGCAGTTTAGGGGGGACAGGGGGCAGGGTCACTGAAGCTTTCTTT